This T cell receptor (beta chain) was profiled in a study of shared clonotypes between healthy human individuals. The wider study: A couple of female and three male donors aged 18 to 49 were enrolled. Study results and caveats: Clonotype sharing among donors was expected to depend on sequencing depth.

A few counts support this clone. Its antigen is not known. One end of the junction is discordant with germline, which a read error may explain. Donors comprised healthy HIV-negative adults lacking recent acute infections or vaccinations. Germline CDR1 reads GTSNPN; CDR2 reads SVGIG (reference sequence). The CDR3 has 13 amino acids. This was a deep-level run. This table comes from immunoSEQ multiplex PCR, and its TCRdb copy is limited to in-frame clones, with some not included. The sample holds 470,000 or so clones; 70% to 80% are singletons and the top ten take more than 10%. The V gene is TRBV30, the J gene TRBJ2-5, with D possibly being TRBD2 (5 bases). The specimen sequenced was PBMCs. The TCR comes from a woman aged 40 to 55 in good health. Some clones in this sample may be carry-over from other donors' samples. CDR3 sequence (DNA): TGTGTCTGGAGGACCCCTGGTCAAGAGACCCAGTACTTC. Translated: CVWRTPGQETQYF.